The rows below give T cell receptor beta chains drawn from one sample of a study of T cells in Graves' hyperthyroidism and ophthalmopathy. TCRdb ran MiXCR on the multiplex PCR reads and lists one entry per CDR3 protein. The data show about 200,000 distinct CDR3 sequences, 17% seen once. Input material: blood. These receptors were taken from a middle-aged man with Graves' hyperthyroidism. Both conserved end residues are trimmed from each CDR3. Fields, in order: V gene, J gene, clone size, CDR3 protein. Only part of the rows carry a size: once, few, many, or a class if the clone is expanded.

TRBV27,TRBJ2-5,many,ASSFGGVETQY
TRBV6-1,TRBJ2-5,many,ASRDRGKETQY
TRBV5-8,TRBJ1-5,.,ASIAGADSNQPQH
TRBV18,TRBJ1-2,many,ASSEDRGHYGYT
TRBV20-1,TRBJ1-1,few,SPLGRNTEAF
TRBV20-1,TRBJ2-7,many,SAREVGGRYEQY
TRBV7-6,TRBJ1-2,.,ASSLNAGTGYT
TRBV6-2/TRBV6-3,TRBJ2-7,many,ASSYSGRRLYEQY
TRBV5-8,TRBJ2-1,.,ASSLTQGAYSEQF
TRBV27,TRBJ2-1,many,ASKNSASFKEQF
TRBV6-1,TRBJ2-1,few,ASSTGTSGSNEQF
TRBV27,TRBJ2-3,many,ASKTTSTDTQY
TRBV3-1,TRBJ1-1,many,ASSPTFNTEAF
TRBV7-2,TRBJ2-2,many,ASSLRRGALRNTGELF
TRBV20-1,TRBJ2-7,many,SARPGGIHGEQY
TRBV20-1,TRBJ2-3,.,SARSSASASPNTQY
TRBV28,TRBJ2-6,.,ASVGGSGANVLT
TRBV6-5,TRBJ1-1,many,ASSYSLGLRNTEAF
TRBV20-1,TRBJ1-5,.,STRAEGFQPQH
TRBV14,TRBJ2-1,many,ASSQGWLAGVNEQF
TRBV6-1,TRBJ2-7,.,ASKREATYEQY
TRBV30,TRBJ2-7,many,AWGTGVVREQY
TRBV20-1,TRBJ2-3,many,SASRSSGSITDTQY
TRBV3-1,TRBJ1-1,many,ASSQVKNTEAF
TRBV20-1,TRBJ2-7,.,SADRDSSYEQY
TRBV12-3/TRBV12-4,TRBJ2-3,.,ASSWNEPDTQY
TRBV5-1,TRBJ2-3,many,ASSPTQSGDRTDTQY
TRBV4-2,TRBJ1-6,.,ASSHPGQTLYNSPLH
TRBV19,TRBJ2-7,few,ASSISGTNPGEQY
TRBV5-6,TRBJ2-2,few,ASRRLSNTGELF
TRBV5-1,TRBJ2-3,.,AGSLDTFADTQY
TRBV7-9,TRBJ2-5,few,ASSFDSLETQY
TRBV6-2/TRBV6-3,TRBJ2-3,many,ASSYGREADTQY
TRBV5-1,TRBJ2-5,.,ASSLFTDQETQY
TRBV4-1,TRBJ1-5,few,ASSHPPGTGDLQPQH
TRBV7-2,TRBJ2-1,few,ASTSPVGSRPYNEQF
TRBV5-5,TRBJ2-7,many,ASSHTVLGFDEQY
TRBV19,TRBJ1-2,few,ASRGQVGYGYT
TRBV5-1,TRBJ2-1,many,ASSLEASGTEQF
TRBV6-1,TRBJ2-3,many,ASRVGPSTDTQY
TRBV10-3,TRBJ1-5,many,AISEAWGQPQH
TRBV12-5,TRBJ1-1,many,ASGSDRDSEAF
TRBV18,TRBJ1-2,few,ASSPDRSGGYT
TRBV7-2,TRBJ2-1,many,ASSLPGTYNEQF
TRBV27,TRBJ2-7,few,ASRPWEGYEQY
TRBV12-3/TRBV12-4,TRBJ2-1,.,ASSPEGSISYNEQF
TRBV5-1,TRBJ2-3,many,ASSEGASGSTDTQY
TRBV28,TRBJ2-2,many,ASSSRTRDTGELF
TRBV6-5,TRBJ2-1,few,ASSYSLEIGGGQF